This T cell receptor beta chain was observed in a study of T cells in Graves' hyperthyroidism and ophthalmopathy. Whole-study results and caveats: Most expanded thyroid clonotypes above 0.001 recurred in blood.

Each person with ophthalmopathy scored at least 3 on the Clinical Activity Score, reached NOSPECS grade 4 or higher, and had been ill under 3 months. The CDR3 consists of 13 residues. Germline V gene lookup returns CDR1 MNHNS and CDR2 SASEGT. Trimming took off 9 bases at V and 5 bases at J, with 16 bases between the two ends. Only one count was recorded for this clonotype. The antigen is unknown. TCR beta CDR3 sequences were amplified from RNA transcripts. HTBI primers were the set used in a first-round RT-PCR of the TCR CDR3. TCRdb reprocessed the multiplex PCR reads with MiXCR, giving one entry per CDR3 protein. Of about 250,000 distinct CDR3 sequences listed, approximately 25% are singletons.

Source material: blood. This sequence originates from a woman aged 35 to 49 with Graves' ophthalmopathy. The chain couples TRBV6-1 to TRBJ2-5; TRBD1 or TRBD2 may be the D gene (5 bases each). In DNA form, the CDR3 reads TGTGCCAGTGGTCCAGGGCCGGGGGAGACCCAGTACTTC. It specifies CASGPGPGETQYF.